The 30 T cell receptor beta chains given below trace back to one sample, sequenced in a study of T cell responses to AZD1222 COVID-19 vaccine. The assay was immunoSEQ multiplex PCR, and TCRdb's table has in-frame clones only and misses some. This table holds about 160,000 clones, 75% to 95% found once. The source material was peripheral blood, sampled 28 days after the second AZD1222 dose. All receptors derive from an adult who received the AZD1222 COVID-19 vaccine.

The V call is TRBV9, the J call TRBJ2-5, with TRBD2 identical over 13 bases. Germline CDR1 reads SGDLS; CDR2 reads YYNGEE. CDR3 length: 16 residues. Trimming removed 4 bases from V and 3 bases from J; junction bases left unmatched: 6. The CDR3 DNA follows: TGTGCCAGCAGCCCCACGGGACTAGCGGGAAAAGAGACCCAGTACTTC. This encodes CASSPTGLAGKETQYF.

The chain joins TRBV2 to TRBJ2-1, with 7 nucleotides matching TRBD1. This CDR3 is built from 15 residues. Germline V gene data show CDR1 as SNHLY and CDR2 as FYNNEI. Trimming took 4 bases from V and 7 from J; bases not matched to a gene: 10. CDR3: CASSVDRAFKNEQFF. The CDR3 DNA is TGTGCCAGCAGTGTCGACAGGGCGTTTAAAAATGAGCAGTTCTTC.

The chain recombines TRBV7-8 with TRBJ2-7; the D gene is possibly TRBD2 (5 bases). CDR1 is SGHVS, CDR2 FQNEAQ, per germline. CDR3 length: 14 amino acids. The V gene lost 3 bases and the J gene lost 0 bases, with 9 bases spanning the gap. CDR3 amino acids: CASSLRVGSYEQYF. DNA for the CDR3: TGTGCCAGCAGCTTGAGGGTAGGCTCCTACGAGCAGTACTTC.

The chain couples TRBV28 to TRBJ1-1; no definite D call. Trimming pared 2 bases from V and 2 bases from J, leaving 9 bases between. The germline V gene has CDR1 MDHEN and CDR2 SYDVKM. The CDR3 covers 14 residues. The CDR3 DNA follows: TGTGCCAGCAGTTTACTCCTCTTCAACACTGAAGCTTTCTTT. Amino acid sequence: CASSLLLFNTEAFF.

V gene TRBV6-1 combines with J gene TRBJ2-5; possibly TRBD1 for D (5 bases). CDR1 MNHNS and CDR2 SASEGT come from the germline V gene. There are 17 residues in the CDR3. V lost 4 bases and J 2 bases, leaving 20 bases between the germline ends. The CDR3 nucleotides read TGTGCCAGCAGTGTAGGGTTTACAGGCTTAGGGCAAGAGACCCAGTACTTC. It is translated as CASSVGFTGLGQETQYF.

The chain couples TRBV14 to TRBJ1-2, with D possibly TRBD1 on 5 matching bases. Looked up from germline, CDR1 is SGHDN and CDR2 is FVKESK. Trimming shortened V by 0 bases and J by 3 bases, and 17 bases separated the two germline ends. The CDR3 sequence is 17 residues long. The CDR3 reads CASSQDEFIRGDYGYTF. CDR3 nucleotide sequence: TGTGCCAGCAGCCAAGACGAATTTATTAGGGGCGACTATGGCTACACCTTC.

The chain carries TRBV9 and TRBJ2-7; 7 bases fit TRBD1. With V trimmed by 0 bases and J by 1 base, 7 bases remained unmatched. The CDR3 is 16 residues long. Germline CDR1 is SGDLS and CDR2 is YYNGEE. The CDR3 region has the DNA TGTGCCAGCAGCGTAGCTACGGGACAGCCATCCTACGAGCAGTACTTC. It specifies CASSVATGQPSYEQYF.

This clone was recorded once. CDR3 region: CASSLEGGLHTEAFF. The DNA for the CDR3 is TGCGCCAGCAGCTTGGAGGGTGGACTGCACACTGAAGCTTTCTTT. The gene calls are TRBV5-1 and TRBJ1-1, with unresolved D. There are 15 residues in the CDR3. The V end lost 0 bases, the J end lost 3 bases, and 12 bases lay between the germline ends. Germline V lookup: CDR1 SGHRS, CDR2 YFSETQ. Using reference TRBV5-1 and TRBJ1-1 for the parts outside the CDR3, the full variable domain is KAGVTQTPRYLIKTRGQQVTLSCSPISGHRSVSWYQQTPGQGLQFLFEYFSETQRNKGNFPGRFSGRQFSNSRSEMNVSTLELGDSALYLCASSLEGGLHTEAFFGQGTRLTVV.

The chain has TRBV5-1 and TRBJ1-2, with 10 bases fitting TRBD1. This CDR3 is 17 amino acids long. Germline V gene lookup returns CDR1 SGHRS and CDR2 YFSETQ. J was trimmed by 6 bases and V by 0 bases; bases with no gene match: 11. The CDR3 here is CASSLAGVGTGEDGYTF. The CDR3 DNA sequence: TGCGCCAGCAGCTTGGCAGGTGTTGGGACAGGGGAGGATGGCTACACCTTC.

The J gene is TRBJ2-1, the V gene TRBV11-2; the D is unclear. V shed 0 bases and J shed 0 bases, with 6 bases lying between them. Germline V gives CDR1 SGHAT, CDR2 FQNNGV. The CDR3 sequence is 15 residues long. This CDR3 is CASSLEWSSYNEQFF. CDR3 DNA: TGTGCCAGCAGCTTAGAGTGGAGCTCCTACAATGAGCAGTTCTTC.

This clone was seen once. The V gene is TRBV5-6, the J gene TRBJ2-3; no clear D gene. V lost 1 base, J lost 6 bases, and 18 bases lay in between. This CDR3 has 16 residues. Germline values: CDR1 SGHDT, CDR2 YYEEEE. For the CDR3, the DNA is TGTGCCAGCAGCTTGCTGACCCATCTTAGATCCGATACGCAGTATTTT. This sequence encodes CASSLLTHLRSDTQYF.

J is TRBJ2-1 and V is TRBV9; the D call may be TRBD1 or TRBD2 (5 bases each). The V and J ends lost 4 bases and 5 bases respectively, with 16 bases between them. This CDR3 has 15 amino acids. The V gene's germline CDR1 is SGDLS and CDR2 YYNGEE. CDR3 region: CASSPFRGRDNEQFF. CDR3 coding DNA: TGTGCCAGCAGCCCTTTCCGGGGCCGGGACAATGAGCAGTTCTTC.

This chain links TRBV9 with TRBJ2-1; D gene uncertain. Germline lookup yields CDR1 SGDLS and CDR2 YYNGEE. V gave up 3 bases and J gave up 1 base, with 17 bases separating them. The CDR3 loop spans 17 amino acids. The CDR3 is CASSAEIGVGSYNEQFF. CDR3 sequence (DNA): TGTGCCAGCAGCGCGGAGATTGGAGTCGGTTCCTACAATGAGCAGTTCTTC.

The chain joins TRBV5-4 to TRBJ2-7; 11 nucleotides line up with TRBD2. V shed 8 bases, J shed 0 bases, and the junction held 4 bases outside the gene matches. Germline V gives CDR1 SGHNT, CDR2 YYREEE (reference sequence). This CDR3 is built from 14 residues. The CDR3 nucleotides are TGTGCCAGTACAACTAGCGGGAGCTCCTACGAGCAGTACTTC. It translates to CASTTSGSSYEQYF.

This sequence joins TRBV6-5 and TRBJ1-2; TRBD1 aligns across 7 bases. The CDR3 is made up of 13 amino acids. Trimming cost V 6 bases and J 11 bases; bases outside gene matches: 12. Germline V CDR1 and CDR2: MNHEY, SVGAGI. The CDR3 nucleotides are TGTGCCAGCAGCGTAGGGGGCCGAGATAGGTACACCTTC. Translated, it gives CASSVGGRDRYTF.

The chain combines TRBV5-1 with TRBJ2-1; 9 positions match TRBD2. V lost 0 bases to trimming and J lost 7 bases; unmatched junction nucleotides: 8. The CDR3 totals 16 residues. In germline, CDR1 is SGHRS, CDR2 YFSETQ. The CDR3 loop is CASSLAIAGVRNEQFF. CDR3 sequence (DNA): TGCGCCAGCAGCTTGGCCATAGCGGGAGTTCGGAATGAGCAGTTCTTC.

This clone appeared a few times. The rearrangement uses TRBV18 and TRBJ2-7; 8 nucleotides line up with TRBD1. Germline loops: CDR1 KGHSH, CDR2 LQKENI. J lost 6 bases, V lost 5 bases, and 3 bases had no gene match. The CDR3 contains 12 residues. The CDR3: CASSLGQAEQYF. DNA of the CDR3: TGTGCCAGCTCATTGGGACAGGCCGAGCAGTACTTC.

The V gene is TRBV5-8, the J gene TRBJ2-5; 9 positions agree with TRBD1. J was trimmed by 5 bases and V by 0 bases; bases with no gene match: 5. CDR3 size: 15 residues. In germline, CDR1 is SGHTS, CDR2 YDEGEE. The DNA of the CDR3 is TGTGCCAGCAGCTTGGGGGACAGGGCAGGCGAGACCCAGTACTTC. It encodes CASSLGDRAGETQYF.

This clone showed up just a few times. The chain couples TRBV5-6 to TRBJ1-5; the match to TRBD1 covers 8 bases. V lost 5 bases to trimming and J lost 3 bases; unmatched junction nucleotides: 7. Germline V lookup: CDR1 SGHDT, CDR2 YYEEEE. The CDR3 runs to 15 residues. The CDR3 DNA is TGTGCCAGCAGTTATCAGGGGGCCCACAATCAGCCCCAGCATTTT. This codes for CASSYQGAHNQPQHF.

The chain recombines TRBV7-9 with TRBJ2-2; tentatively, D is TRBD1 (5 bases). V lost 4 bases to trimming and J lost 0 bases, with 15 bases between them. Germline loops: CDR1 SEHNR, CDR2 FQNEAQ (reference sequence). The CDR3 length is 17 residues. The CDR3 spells CASSSQGQESNTGELFF. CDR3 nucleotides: TGTGCCAGCAGCTCCCAGGGCCAGGAGTCGAACACCGGGGAGCTGTTTTTT. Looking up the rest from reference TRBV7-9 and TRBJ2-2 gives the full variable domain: DTGVSQNPRHKITKRGQNVTFRCDPISEHNRLYWYRQTLGQGPEFLTYFQNEAQLEKSRLLSDRFSAERPKGSFSTLEIQRTEQGDSAMYLCASSSQGQESNTGELFFGEGSRLTVL.

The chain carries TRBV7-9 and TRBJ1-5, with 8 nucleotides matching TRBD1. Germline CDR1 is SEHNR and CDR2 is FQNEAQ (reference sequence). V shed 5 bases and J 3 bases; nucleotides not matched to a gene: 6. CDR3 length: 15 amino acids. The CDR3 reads CASSTTGENNQPQHF. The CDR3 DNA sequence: TGTGCCAGCAGCACGACAGGGGAAAACAATCAGCCCCAGCATTTT.

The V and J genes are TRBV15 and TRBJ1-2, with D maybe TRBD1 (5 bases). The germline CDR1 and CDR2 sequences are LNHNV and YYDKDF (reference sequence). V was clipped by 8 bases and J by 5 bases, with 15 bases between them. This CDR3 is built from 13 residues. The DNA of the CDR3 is TGTGCCACCCGACGAGGGCAGGGATATGGCTACACCTTC. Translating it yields CATRRGQGYGYTF.

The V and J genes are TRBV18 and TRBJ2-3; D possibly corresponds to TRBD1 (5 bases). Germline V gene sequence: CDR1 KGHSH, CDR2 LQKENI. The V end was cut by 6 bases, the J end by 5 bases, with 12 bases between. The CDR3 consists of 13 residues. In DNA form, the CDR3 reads TGTGCCAGCTCGCAGGGTTTCAAAGATACGCAGTATTTT. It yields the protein CASSQGFKDTQYF.

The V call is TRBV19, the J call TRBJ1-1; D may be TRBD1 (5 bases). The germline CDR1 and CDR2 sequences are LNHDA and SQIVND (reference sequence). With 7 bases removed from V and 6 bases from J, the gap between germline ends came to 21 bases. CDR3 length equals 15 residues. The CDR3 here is CASKGQGFTGAEAFF. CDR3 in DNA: TGTGCCAGTAAGGGGCAGGGTTTTACAGGCGCTGAAGCTTTCTTT.

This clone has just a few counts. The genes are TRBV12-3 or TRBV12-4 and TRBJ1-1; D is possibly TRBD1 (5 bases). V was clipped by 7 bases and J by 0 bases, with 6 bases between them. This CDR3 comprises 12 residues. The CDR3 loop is CASKGLNTEAFF. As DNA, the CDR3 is TGTGCCAGCAAGGGACTGAACACTGAAGCTTTCTTT.

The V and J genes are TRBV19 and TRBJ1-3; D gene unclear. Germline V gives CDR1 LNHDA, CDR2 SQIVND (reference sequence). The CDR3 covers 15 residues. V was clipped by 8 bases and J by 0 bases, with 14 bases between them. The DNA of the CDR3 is TGTGCCAGTCTCCTCGGAAGCCCCTCTGGAAACACCATATATTTT. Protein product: CASLLGSPSGNTIYF.

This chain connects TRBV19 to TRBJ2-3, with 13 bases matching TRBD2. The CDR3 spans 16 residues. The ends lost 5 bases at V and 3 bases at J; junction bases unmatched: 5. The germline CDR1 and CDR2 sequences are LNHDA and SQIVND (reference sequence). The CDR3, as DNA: TGTGCCAGTAGTTGGACTAGCGGGAGTGTTACAGATACGCAGTATTTT. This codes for CASSWTSGSVTDTQYF.

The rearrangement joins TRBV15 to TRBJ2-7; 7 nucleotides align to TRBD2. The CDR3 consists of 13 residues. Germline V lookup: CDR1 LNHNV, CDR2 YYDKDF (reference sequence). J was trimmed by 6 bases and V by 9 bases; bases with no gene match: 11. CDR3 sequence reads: CATGGTTSSEQYF. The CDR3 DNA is TGTGCCACGGGGGGGACGACCAGTAGCGAGCAGTACTTC. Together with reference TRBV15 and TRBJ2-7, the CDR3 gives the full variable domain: DAMVIQNPRYQVTQFGKPVTLSCSQTLNHNVMYWYQQKSSQAPKLLFHYYDKDFNNEADTPDNFQSRRPNTSFCFLDIRSPGLGDTAMYLCATGGTTSSEQYFGPGTRLTVT.

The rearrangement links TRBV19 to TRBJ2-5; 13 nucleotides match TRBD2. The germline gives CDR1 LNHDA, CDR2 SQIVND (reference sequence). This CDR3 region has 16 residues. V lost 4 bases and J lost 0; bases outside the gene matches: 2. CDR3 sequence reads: CASSTGTSGNQETQYF. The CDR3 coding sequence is TGTGCCAGTAGTACAGGGACTAGCGGGAACCAAGAGACCCAGTACTTC.

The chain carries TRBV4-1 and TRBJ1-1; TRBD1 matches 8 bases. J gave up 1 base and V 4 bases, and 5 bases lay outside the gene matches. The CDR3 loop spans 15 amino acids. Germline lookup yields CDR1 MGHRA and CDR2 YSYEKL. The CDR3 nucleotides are TGCGCCAGCAGCCCCCAAGGGACAGGGAACACTGAAGCTTTCTTT. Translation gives CASSPQGTGNTEAFF.